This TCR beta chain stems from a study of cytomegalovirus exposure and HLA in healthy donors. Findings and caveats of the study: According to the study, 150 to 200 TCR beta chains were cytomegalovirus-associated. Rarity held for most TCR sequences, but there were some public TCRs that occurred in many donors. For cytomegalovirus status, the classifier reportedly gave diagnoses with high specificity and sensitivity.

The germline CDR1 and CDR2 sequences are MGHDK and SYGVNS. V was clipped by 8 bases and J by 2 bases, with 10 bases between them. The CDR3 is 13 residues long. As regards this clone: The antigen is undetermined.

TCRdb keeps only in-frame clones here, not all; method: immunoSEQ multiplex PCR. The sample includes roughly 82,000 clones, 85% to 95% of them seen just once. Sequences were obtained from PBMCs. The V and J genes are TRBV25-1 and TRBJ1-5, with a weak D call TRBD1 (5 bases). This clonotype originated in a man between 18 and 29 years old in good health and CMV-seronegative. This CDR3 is CASWGGGNQPQHF. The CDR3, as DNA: TGTGCCAGCTGGGGAGGGGGCAATCAGCCCCAGCATTTT.